This T cell receptor beta chain was captured by sequencing in a study of T cell responses to AZD1222 COVID-19 vaccine. The data were produced by immunoSEQ multiplex PCR, yet TCRdb's version contains in-frame clones alone and is incomplete. The table includes about 180,000 clones, around 89% detected once. The starting material was peripheral blood, obtained 28 days after the second dose of the MenACWY control vaccine. This TCR came from an adult who received the MenACWY meningococcal vaccine as a control.

The CDR3 DNA reads TGCGCCAGCAGTGAGGGCCGGGTCAGGTACAATGAGCAGTTCTTC. Translation gives CASSEGRVRYNEQFF. J is TRBJ2-1 and V is TRBV10-1, with D unresolved. The CDR3 is 15 residues long. Germline V gene lookup returns CDR1 WNHNN and CDR2 SYGVQD (reference sequence). Trimming left V 2 bases short and J 4 bases short, with 12 bases between.